These 5 T cell receptor beta chains originate from one sample sequenced in a study of T cell responses to AZD1222 COVID-19 vaccine. The repertoire was sequenced with immunoSEQ multiplex PCR; TCRdb's copy has only in-frame clones and lacks some. The sample carries more than 70,000 clones, 88% recorded once. The specimen comprised peripheral blood, sampled on day 0 of MenACWY control vaccination. Receptors were obtained from an adult in good health.

The V and J genes are TRBV2 and TRBJ2-1; the match to TRBD1 covers 11 bases. Germline lookup yields CDR1 SNHLY and CDR2 FYNNEI. The CDR3 loop spans 13 amino acids. Trimming cost V 8 bases and J 9 bases; bases outside gene matches: 6. CDR3 bases: TGTGCCAGCTCGGACAGGGGGCTCGGTGAGCAGTTCTTC. Its protein is CASSDRGLGEQFF.

V usage is TRBV29-1 and J usage is TRBJ2-3, with D unclear. The CDR3 is 11 residues long. Between the trimmed V and J ends, which lost 7 bases and 4 bases, there was a span of 9 bases. In germline, CDR1 is SQVTM, CDR2 ANQGSEA. CDR3 residues: CSGHRADTQYF. The DNA for the CDR3 is TGCAGCGGCCATAGGGCAGATACGCAGTATTTT.

This chain connects TRBV27 to TRBJ1-5; a possible D gene is TRBD1 (5 bases). This CDR3 region has 15 residues. Trimming stripped 3 bases from V and 4 bases from J, with 13 bases between. The germline gives CDR1 MNHEY, CDR2 SMNVEV (reference sequence). CDR3 amino acids: CASSFQGGGNQPQHF. The CDR3 DNA sequence: TGTGCCAGCAGTTTCCAGGGCGGAGGGAATCAGCCCCAGCATTTT.

This clone was counted a single time. This chain connects TRBV11-1 to TRBJ1-6; no clear D gene. Germline V gene data show CDR1 as SGHAT and CDR2 as FQDESV (reference sequence). Trimming cost V 3 bases and J 8 bases, with 5 bases left between them. The CDR3 length is 12 residues. Here the CDR3 reads CASSLSDSPLHF. CDR3 in DNA: TGTGCCAGCAGCTTGTCGGATTCACCCCTCCACTTT.

V is TRBV10-3 and J is TRBJ2-5; 7 nucleotides line up with TRBD1. Germline-derived CDR1 and CDR2 are ENHRY and SYGVKD. V lost 3 bases, J lost 2 bases, and 3 bases stayed unmatched. The CDR3 consists of 14 residues. The CDR3 sequence: CAISDRQGQETQYF. In DNA form, the CDR3 reads TGTGCCATCAGTGACCGACAGGGACAAGAGACCCAGTACTTC.